The count of the clone carrying this T cell receptor (beta chain) is one. The CDR3 loop spans 13 amino acids. In germline, CDR1 is KGHSH, CDR2 LQKENI. V was trimmed by 6 bases and J by 3 bases, leaving 9 bases between them. The entry originates in a study of blood T cell repertoires in COVID-19. Study-level information: From T cells, B-cell-depleted T cells, or PBMCs came the material, which was cDNA or gDNA.

Patients from Seattle were sampled longitudinally, starting during active infection. TCRdb's copy holds only in-frame clones and misses some; the assay was immunoSEQ multiplex PCR. The data contain roughly 480,000 clones, about 91% of them singletons. This TCR derives from a man younger than 35 with COVID-19, enrolled during active disease. This sequence joins TRBV18 and TRBJ2-4; tentative D call: TRBD1 (5 bases). Sequencing used peripheral blood. The DNA for the CDR3 is TGTGCCAGCTCGACAGAATACAAAAACATTCAGTACTTC. As protein: CASSTEYKNIQYF.